These T cell receptor beta chains were read from a single sample in a study of CD8 T cells in ankylosing spondylitis. TCRdb re-derived calls from the 5' RACE reads in MiXCR, one entry per CDR3 protein. The table shows tens of thousands of distinct CDR3 sequences, with around 8.3% occurring only once. Sequencing was done on a sample of blood, either unsorted or a sorted T cell fraction (not recorded which). The receptor source for this set is a male donor with ankylosing spondylitis. CDR3s leave out the opening cysteine and the closing phenylalanine or tryptophan. Fields, in order: clone size, J gene, V gene, CDR3 protein. Clone size, where shown, is once, few, many, or a class for clones that have expanded.

clone_size: -; j_call: TRBJ2-1; v_call: TRBV24-1; cdr3_aa: ATSELAGNNEQF
clone_size: many; j_call: TRBJ2-2; v_call: TRBV12-3/TRBV12-4; cdr3_aa: ASSFWLAGNTGELF
clone_size: many; j_call: TRBJ2-2; v_call: TRBV7-9; cdr3_aa: ASSLELYTGELF
clone_size: many; j_call: TRBJ2-3; v_call: TRBV24-1; cdr3_aa: ATSDLTSGNLRDTQY
clone_size: few; j_call: TRBJ2-1; v_call: TRBV18; cdr3_aa: ASSPPRVGQGLNEQF
clone_size: few; j_call: TRBJ2-1; v_call: TRBV3-1; cdr3_aa: ASSLPLAGGEQF
clone_size: many; j_call: TRBJ1-1; v_call: TRBV5-1; cdr3_aa: ASSLQSGKNTEAF
clone_size: many; j_call: TRBJ2-1; v_call: TRBV10-3; cdr3_aa: AISEPSGSSEQF
clone_size: many; j_call: TRBJ2-7; v_call: TRBV6-1; cdr3_aa: ASTVAGSLNEQY
clone_size: many; j_call: TRBJ1-3; v_call: TRBV27; cdr3_aa: ASSPDREGNTIY
clone_size: few; j_call: TRBJ2-3; v_call: TRBV28; cdr3_aa: ASSFLVQHTDTQY
clone_size: -; j_call: TRBJ2-1; v_call: TRBV7-6; cdr3_aa: ASSLWGSGSLNEQF
clone_size: many; j_call: TRBJ2-1; v_call: TRBV5-1; cdr3_aa: ASSAGTSGRYNEQF
clone_size: many; j_call: TRBJ2-5; v_call: TRBV12-3/TRBV12-4; cdr3_aa: ASSAIAGGAETQY
clone_size: many; j_call: TRBJ2-5; v_call: TRBV9; cdr3_aa: ASSTREGAETQY
clone_size: many; j_call: TRBJ2-1; v_call: TRBV9; cdr3_aa: ASSARDRGYNEQF
clone_size: many; j_call: TRBJ2-1; v_call: TRBV7-8; cdr3_aa: ASSYLAGTYNEQF
clone_size: many; j_call: TRBJ2-2; v_call: TRBV2; cdr3_aa: ANQVKADTGELF
clone_size: many; j_call: TRBJ2-1; v_call: TRBV27; cdr3_aa: ASSPIAGGLGEQF
clone_size: many; j_call: TRBJ2-1; v_call: TRBV12-3/TRBV12-4; cdr3_aa: ASSFGDTNNEQF
clone_size: few; j_call: TRBJ2-5; v_call: TRBV5-1; cdr3_aa: ASSLDRQGTETQY
clone_size: many; j_call: TRBJ2-1; v_call: TRBV7-6; cdr3_aa: ASSRGLAGESYNEQF
clone_size: -; j_call: TRBJ1-1; v_call: TRBV5-6; cdr3_aa: ASSEGGTEAF
clone_size: -; j_call: TRBJ2-1; v_call: TRBV7-2; cdr3_aa: ASSWGLHNEQL
clone_size: -; j_call: TRBJ1-1; v_call: TRBV9; cdr3_aa: ASQGMNTEAF
clone_size: many; j_call: TRBJ2-3; v_call: TRBV7-9; cdr3_aa: ASSLVTSGTDTQY
clone_size: few; j_call: TRBJ2-1; v_call: TRBV20-1; cdr3_aa: SAIAPSGRLTNEQF
clone_size: many; j_call: TRBJ1-1; v_call: TRBV7-2; cdr3_aa: ASSLALPGRTEAF
clone_size: many; j_call: TRBJ2-1; v_call: TRBV2; cdr3_aa: AMSGRVNYNEQF
clone_size: many; j_call: TRBJ2-3; v_call: TRBV20-1; cdr3_aa: SARDAWGPADTQY
clone_size: -; j_call: TRBJ2-1; v_call: TRBV4-1; cdr3_aa: ASSQHLGGSRSLSEQF
clone_size: -; j_call: TRBJ2-1; v_call: TRBV11-3; cdr3_aa: ASSFARNEQF
clone_size: -; j_call: TRBJ2-1; v_call: TRBV11-3; cdr3_aa: ASSRGPEQF
clone_size: few; j_call: TRBJ2-2; v_call: TRBV6-5; cdr3_aa: ASSYSTQGYAGELF
clone_size: few; j_call: TRBJ2-5; v_call: TRBV7-9; cdr3_aa: ASSPQAEETQY
clone_size: many; j_call: TRBJ2-6; v_call: TRBV29-1; cdr3_aa: SVEGDIGGANVLT
clone_size: many; j_call: TRBJ2-3; v_call: TRBV12-3/TRBV12-4; cdr3_aa: ASSPVSTDTQY
clone_size: many; j_call: TRBJ2-1; v_call: TRBV2; cdr3_aa: ASSASDSYNEQF
clone_size: -; j_call: TRBJ2-1; v_call: TRBV12-3/TRBV12-4; cdr3_aa: ASSPPGRAYNEQF
clone_size: many; j_call: TRBJ2-3; v_call: TRBV7-2; cdr3_aa: ASSETTGGTDTQY
clone_size: few; j_call: TRBJ1-1; v_call: TRBV20-1; cdr3_aa: SARDPEVNTEAF
clone_size: -; j_call: TRBJ1-3; v_call: TRBV5-1; cdr3_aa: ASSNPPGSVSGNTIY
clone_size: few; j_call: TRBJ1-1; v_call: TRBV9; cdr3_aa: ASSHREPEAF
clone_size: -; j_call: TRBJ2-3; v_call: TRBV4-2; cdr3_aa: ASSQASAREGLNTQY
clone_size: many; j_call: TRBJ1-1; v_call: TRBV29-1; cdr3_aa: SVEVGQGPEAF
clone_size: many; j_call: TRBJ2-7; v_call: TRBV4-2; cdr3_aa: ASSQSMGAHEQY
clone_size: few; j_call: TRBJ1-1; v_call: TRBV13; cdr3_aa: ASSHRFTEAF
clone_size: few; j_call: TRBJ2-3; v_call: TRBV27; cdr3_aa: ASSLLGLEGDTQY
clone_size: few; j_call: TRBJ1-1; v_call: TRBV3-1; cdr3_aa: ASSQTGLKLEGTEAF
clone_size: many; j_call: TRBJ2-1; v_call: TRBV2; cdr3_aa: ASSEDGYNEQF
clone_size: many; j_call: TRBJ2-1; v_call: TRBV7-9; cdr3_aa: ASSLGGYPYNEQF
clone_size: many; j_call: TRBJ2-3; v_call: TRBV7-2; cdr3_aa: ASSSTGGRFPTDTQY
clone_size: many; j_call: TRBJ2-1; v_call: TRBV29-1; cdr3_aa: SFQGVAYNEQF